This T cell receptor (beta chain) was profiled in a study of prognosis after radiotherapy for stage I lung cancer. Notes on the study in general: Stereotactic body radiation therapy was followed by fewer unique TCR clones, median roughly 10,000 versus 7,000. TRBV and TRBJ gene usage reportedly differed between patients with and without metastases. A determination of whether the expanded TCR clones were tumor-specific was not made.

From genomic DNA, two-round multiplex PCR was used to amplify TCR beta CDR3. First-round PCR used primers specific to each TRBV and TRBJ gene. The second round of PCR employed universal primers. One entry per CDR3 protein, called by TCRdb with MiXCR from the multiplex PCR reads. The profile shows over 11,000 distinct CDR3 sequences, approximately 30% of them singletons. Within the sample, this clonotype is medium-sized. Its specificity is not known. The CDR3 loop spans 13 amino acids. The V gene's germline CDR1 is MNHNS and CDR2 SASEGT. Trimming stripped 6 bases from V and 6 bases from J, with 11 bases between.

The rearrangement links TRBV6-1 to TRBJ2-2; D might be TRBD1 or TRBD2, each matching 6 bases. The TCR sequence derives from a donor over 45 with non-small cell lung cancer. The sample here was PBMCs, taken before or after stereotactic body radiation therapy (not recorded which). The CDR3 loop is CASSIGGPGELFF. CDR3 coding DNA: TGTGCCAGCAGCATAGGGGGGCCCGGGGAGCTGTTTTTT.